This TCR beta chain was recorded in a study of shared clonotypes between healthy human individuals. TCRdb's copy holds only in-frame clones and misses some; the assay was immunoSEQ multiplex PCR. The sample consists of hundreds of thousands of clones, 95% to 96% of them appearing once. Only CD45RO-negative cells positively selected for CCR7 counted as naive CD8 cells, so terminally differentiated effector memory CD45RA+ cells were excluded. CDR3 size: 15 residues. With 5 bases removed from V and 0 bases from J, the gap between germline ends came to 12 bases. Germline V lookup: CDR1 SEHNR, CDR2 FQNEAQ (reference sequence).

This rearrangement joins TRBV7-9 to TRBJ2-3; unclear D gene. This TCR was recovered from a woman aged 25-40 years in good health. The source material was naive CD8+ T cells sorted from blood. The DNA of the CDR3 is TGTGCCAGCAGCCCTGGACCCAGTAGCACAGATACGCAGTATTTT. Amino acid sequence: CASSPGPSSTDTQYF.